This T cell receptor (beta chain) was recovered during a study of blood T cell repertoires in COVID-19. Overall study: Sites across the United States, Italy and Spain contributed samples from acute and convalescent COVID-19. T cells, B-cell-depleted T cells, or PBMCs supplied cDNA or gDNA.

Enrolled through a virtual design, the participants were between 18 and 89 years of age and came from about two dozen US areas. Germline values: CDR1 PRHDT, CDR2 FYEKMQ (reference sequence). V was pared by 4 bases and J by 5 bases, with 17 bases between. The CDR3 has 15 residues. Assay: immunoSEQ multiplex PCR; the TCRdb copy retains only in-frame clones and omits some. The sample yields fewer than 250,000 clones, 65% to 90% seen once. The sequence was collected from a woman in her forties or fifties with acute COVID-19. The sequenced material came from PBMCs or T cells enriched from blood (not recorded which). This chain connects TRBV13 to TRBJ1-2; D is perhaps TRBD1 (5 bases). CDR3 DNA: TGTGCCAGCAGCTCCCGTCAACAGGTTGCATATGGCTACACCTTC. Its translation is CASSSRQQVAYGYTF.